Listed below are T cell receptor beta chains from one sample, sequenced in a study of blood T cell repertoires in COVID-19. The method was immunoSEQ multiplex PCR; TCRdb's version includes in-frame clones alone and lacks a portion of them. Among approximately 71,000 clones listed, about 86% were seen once. Sequenced sample: peripheral blood. These receptor sequences come from a man over 45 with acute or convalescent COVID-19. CDR3s include the opening cysteine and the closing phenylalanine or tryptophan. The D gene is left open where the match is weak. Size values are once, few and many counts, or a class for expanded clones, and some rows have none.

TRBD2,TRBJ2-7,-,TRBV9,CASSPAGTSGTYEQYF,TGTGCCAGCAGCCCCGCCGGGACTAGCGGGACCTACGAGCAGTACTTC
TRBD2,TRBJ2-5,-,TRBV9,CASSVLSGSLGETQYF,TGTGCCAGCAGCGTATTGAGCGGGAGTTTGGGAGAGACCCAGTACTTC
TRBD1,TRBJ2-5,-,TRBV11-2,CASSLGQGLETQYF,TGTGCCAGCAGCTTAGGACAGGGATTGGAGACCCAGTACTTC
TRBD2,TRBJ2-3,-,TRBV5-6,CASSFQTSGSADTQYF,TGTGCCAGCAGCTTCCAGACTAGCGGGAGCGCAGATACGCAGTATTTT
-,TRBJ1-4,-,TRBV6-1,CASSGVPGDHNEKLFF,TGTGCCAGCAGTGGGGTTCCGGGGGACCATAATGAAAAACTGTTTTTT
TRBD1,TRBJ2-7,once,TRBV3-1/TRBV3-2,CASSWLPGQRSNEQYF,TGTGCCAGCAGCTGGCTGCCGGGACAGCGATCTAACGAGCAGTACTTC
-,TRBJ1-6,-,TRBV28,CASRADSSYNSPLHF,TGTGCCAGCAGGGCAGACAGCTCCTATAATTCACCCCTCCACTTT
TRBD2,TRBJ2-7,-,TRBV11-3,CASSLGLAVYEQYF,TGTGCCAGCAGCTTAGGACTAGCGGTCTACGAGCAGTACTTC
-,TRBJ1-2,few,TRBV30,CLMGGGAGGYTF,TGTCTTATGGGGGGGGGCGCAGGAGGCTACACCTTC
-,TRBJ1-1,few,TRBV6-5,CASRLGGWVNTEAFF,TGTGCCAGCAGGTTGGGGGGATGGGTGAACACTGAAGCTTTCTTT
-,TRBJ1-1,-,TRBV27,CASSLHPQGLEAFF,TGTGCCAGCAGTCTACACCCCCAGGGACTTGAAGCTTTCTTT
TRBD1,TRBJ1-4,-,TRBV27,CASSGSDGTGIEKLFF,TGTGCCAGCAGTGGGTCTGACGGGACAGGGATTGAAAAACTGTTTTTT
-,TRBJ1-1,-,TRBV29-1,CSAGMGATEAFF,TGCAGCGCGGGGATGGGGGCCACTGAAGCTTTCTTT
-,TRBJ2-7,few,TRBV6-1,CASSDEGPLEQYF,TGTGCCAGCAGTGATGAGGGCCCCTTAGAGCAGTACTTC
TRBD1,TRBJ2-3,-,TRBV2,CASSERQGGTDTQYF,TGTGCCAGCAGTGAAAGACAGGGAGGCACAGATACGCAGTATTTT
-,TRBJ1-2,-,TRBV6-5,CASTPHGRDYGYTF,TGTGCCAGCACTCCCCACGGCCGGGACTATGGCTACACCTTC
TRBD2,TRBJ2-4,-,TRBV7-9,CASSLPGGKNIQYF,TGTGCCAGCAGTCTGCCGGGGGGGAAAAACATTCAGTACTTC
TRBD1,TRBJ1-1,once,TRBV30,CAPGTANTEAFF,TGTGCACCTGGGACAGCAAACACTGAAGCTTTCTTT
-,TRBJ2-5,-,TRBV6-2/TRBV6-3,CASSLGGNQETQYF,TGTGCCAGCAGCTTAGGCGGGAACCAAGAGACCCAGTACTTC
-,TRBJ2-7,-,TRBV7-2,CASSLGTGSYEQYF,TGTGCCAGCAGCTTAGGAACAGGGTCCTACGAGCAGTACTTC
TRBD1,TRBJ2-1,few,TRBV5-1,CASRDRVSDEQFF,TGCGCCAGCAGGGACAGGGTTAGCGATGAGCAGTTCTTC
-,TRBJ1-3,-,TRBV3-1/TRBV3-2,CASSQDRPGWSRNTIYF,TGTGCCAGCAGCCAAGATCGGCCGGGGTGGAGTAGAAACACCATATATTTT
-,TRBJ2-7,-,TRBV24-1,CATSGGGSYEQYF,TGTGCCACCAGTGGAGGGGGAAGCTACGAGCAGTACTTC
-,TRBJ1-4,-,TRBV7-6,CASSLAGGSNEKLFF,TGTGCCAGCAGCTTAGCTGGGGGGTCTAATGAAAAACTGTTTTTT
TRBD1,TRBJ1-2,-,TRBV15,CATEGQGAFLTSPSF,TGTGCCACCGAAGGACAGGGGGCCTTCCTCACCAGCCCGTCCTTC
TRBD2,TRBJ2-1,-,TRBV11-2,CASRLGEGGSWFF,TGTGCCAGCAGGTTAGGAGAGGGCGGGAGTTGGTTCTTC
-,TRBJ1-2,-,TRBV10-3,CAIRGGIYGYTF,TGTGCCATCAGGGGGGGGATCTATGGCTACACCTTC
-,TRBJ2-2,-,TRBV7-3,CASSRAGVDTGELFF,TGTGCCAGCAGCCGAGCAGGGGTGGACACCGGGGAGCTGTTTTTT
-,TRBJ1-1,-,TRBV28,CASSWTRTEAFF,TGTGCCAGCAGTTGGACACGGACTGAAGCTTTCTTT
TRBD2,TRBJ2-2,-,TRBV19,CASSPPGLAGSGELFF,TGTGCCAGTAGCCCCCCGGGACTAGCGGGATCTGGGGAGCTGTTTTTT
-,TRBJ2-1,-,TRBV7-6,CASSTAGALSSYNEQFF,TGTGCCAGCAGCACTGCAGGGGCCCTGAGCTCCTACAATGAGCAGTTCTTC
-,TRBJ1-1,-,TRBV24-1,CATSDVCRVRSDTEAFF,TGTGCCACCAGTGATGTTTGCAGGGTGAGGTCGGACACTGAAGCTTTCTTT
-,TRBJ2-1,-,TRBV6-6,CASSARDNEQFF,TGTGCCAGCAGTGCCCGGGACAATGAGCAGTTCTTC
-,TRBJ1-5,-,TRBV7-2,CASSPPDQPQHF,TGTGCCAGCAGCCCCCCAGATCAGCCCCAGCATTTT
TRBD2,TRBJ2-1,-,TRBV14,CASSQVAGGYNEQFF,TGTGCCAGCAGCCAAGTCGCGGGGGGCTACAATGAGCAGTTCTTC
-,TRBJ1-1,once,TRBV11-2,CASKPSNRYEAFF,TGTGCCAGCAAGCCATCAAACAGATATGAAGCTTTCTTT
TRBD2,TRBJ2-1,-,TRBV5-1,CASSLEGTSGMIQFF,TGCGCCAGCAGCTTGGAGGGGACTAGCGGAATGATTCAGTTCTTC
-,TRBJ2-7,few,TRBV19,CASSMNGQYHEQYF,TGTGCCAGTAGTATGAACGGACAGTACCACGAGCAGTACTTC
TRBD2,TRBJ2-3,-,TRBV19,CASSIDGGSGTDTQYF,TGTGCCAGTAGTATAGATGGCGGGAGCGGCACAGATACGCAGTATTTT
-,TRBJ2-5,-,TRBV6-5,CASSSGLLGKTQYF,TGTGCCAGCAGTTCGGGACTCCTAGGGAAGACCCAGTACTTC
TRBD1,TRBJ1-4,once,TRBV7-2,CASSLAPGQGNEKLFF,TGTGCCAGCAGCTTAGCTCCGGGACAGGGTAATGAAAAACTGTTTTTT
-,TRBJ1-1,-,TRBV27,CASSPFPTPNTEAFF,TGTGCCAGCAGTCCGTTCCCGACACCGAACACTGAAGCTTTCTTT
-,TRBJ2-2,-,TRBV13,CASSLALAGEPFF,TGTGCCAGCAGCTTAGCTTTGGCCGGGGAGCCGTTTTTT
-,TRBJ2-5,-,TRBV12-3/TRBV12-4,CASSFGSETQYF,TGTGCCAGCAGTTTCGGGAGTGAAACCCAGTACTTC
-,TRBJ1-5,-,TRBV4-1,CASSQDLRRVLNQPQHF,TGCGCCAGCAGCCAAGATTTACGGAGGGTCTTGAACCAGCCCCAGCATTTT